Sequencing of this T cell receptor beta chain was carried out in a study of T cells expressing NK-cell markers. Study-level background: The sequencing cohort of eight donors included seven HCMV-seropositive individuals and one seronegative individual.

The CDR3 consists of 14 residues. TCRdb re-called the 5' RACE reads and gives one entry per CDR3 protein, without DNA. The sample totals over 250,000 distinct CDR3 sequences. Material for sequencing was blood T cells: a sorted CD56 or NKG2C T cell subset, CD4+ or CD8+ T cells, or bulk PBMC T cells (not recorded which). V is TRBV12-3 or TRBV12-4 and J is TRBJ1-1; as DNA is missing, the TRBD1 call by TCRdb cannot be tested. The sequence was collected from a woman aged 18-70 years in good health. The CDR3 loop is CASSLRWTDTEAFF.